The 8 T cell receptor beta chains presented below share a single source sample, sequenced in a study of control samples from healthy donors and cancer patients (dated by TCRdb to the early 2020s). Libraries were prepared through the immunoSEQ multiplex PCR assay. Held by TCRdb, this immuneACCESS table contains in-frame sequences only and omits some clones. Under half of the omission traces to an unresolved V gene where checked; the cause of the rest is unknown. This sample has roughly 450,000 clones in its table, and about 93% of those were observed once. Around 6.5% of the sample belongs to the ten largest clones. The source material was PBMCs. The receptors were sampled from a man aged 40-50 years with head and neck cancer.

The V call is TRBV6-5, the J call TRBJ2-1; D remains ambiguous. Germline V gene sequence: CDR1 MNHEY, CDR2 SVGAGI. The CDR3 sequence is 14 residues long. Trimming took 4 bases from V and 2 from J, leaving 9 bases between them. The CDR3 nucleotides read TGTGCCAGCAGTTCCTGGGCCGCCTACAATGAGCAGTTCTTC. Encoded protein: CASSSWAAYNEQFF.

The genes are TRBV6-5 and TRBJ2-7; 10 positions agree with TRBD1. The CDR3 totals 13 residues. V was pared by 11 bases and J by 4 bases, with 8 bases of the junction left unmatched. Germline V CDR1 and CDR2: MNHEY, SVGAGI. Here the CDR3 reads CAGRDRGTYEQYF. For the CDR3, the DNA is TGTGCCGGCCGGGACAGGGGAACGTACGAGCAGTACTTC.

This chain uses TRBV7-3 with TRBJ2-2; TRBD1 matches at 7 bases. The germline V gene encodes CDR1 SGHTA and CDR2 FQGTGA. This CDR3 is built from 16 residues. Trimming removed 5 bases from V and 1 base from J; junction bases left unmatched: 7. CDR3 coding DNA: TGTGCCAGCAGCCGCGAGGGGGCGGGGAACACCGGGGAGCTGTTTTTT. Translating it yields CASSREGAGNTGELFF.

The chain joins TRBV7-8 to TRBJ2-2; a possible D gene is TRBD1 (5 bases). With 5 bases removed from V and 6 bases from J, the gap between germline ends came to 10 bases. Looked up from germline, CDR1 is SGHVS and CDR2 is FQNEAQ. The CDR3 has 13 amino acids. CDR3 nucleotide sequence: TGTGCCAGCAGCCCCAGGGTCCCCGGGGAGCTGTTTTTT. Its protein product is CASSPRVPGELFF.

This chain uses TRBV9 with TRBJ2-3; D ambiguous. V lost 0 bases, J lost 4 bases, and 6 bases lay in between. Germline assignment: CDR1 SGDLS and CDR2 YYNGEE. This CDR3 has 13 residues. The CDR3 bases are TGTGCCAGCAGCGTAGATTTAGCAGATACGCAGTATTTT. Its protein is CASSVDLADTQYF.

The V and J genes are TRBV24-1 and TRBJ2-1; D unresolved. V was trimmed by 2 bases and J by 6 bases, leaving 10 bases between them. CDR1 and CDR2 (germline): KGHDR, SFDVKD. The length of the CDR3 is 14 residues. Here the CDR3 reads CATSDYREVNEQFF. CDR3 nucleotide sequence: TGTGCCACCAGTGATTACAGAGAGGTCAATGAGCAGTTCTTC.

A single count supports this clone. The rearrangement uses TRBV25-1 and TRBJ1-6; D gene uncertain. Looked up from germline, CDR1 is MGHDK and CDR2 is SYGVNS. The CDR3 consists of 12 residues. V lost 8 bases, J lost 7 bases, and 9 bases lay in between. The CDR3: CASQLGNSPLHF. DNA of the CDR3: TGTGCCAGCCAGCTGGGCAATTCACCCCTCCACTTT.

This clone was observed a single time. The chain is built from TRBV7-3 and TRBJ2-2; TRBD2 might be the D (5 bases). The CDR3 is 15 amino acids. Germline CDR1 is SGHTA and CDR2 is FQGTGA. V lost 1 base and J lost 6, with 12 bases in between. For the CDR3, the DNA is TGTGCCAGCAGCTTAAGGGCTAGCCCCCCCGGGGAGCTGTTTTTT. This gives the protein CASSLRASPPGELFF.